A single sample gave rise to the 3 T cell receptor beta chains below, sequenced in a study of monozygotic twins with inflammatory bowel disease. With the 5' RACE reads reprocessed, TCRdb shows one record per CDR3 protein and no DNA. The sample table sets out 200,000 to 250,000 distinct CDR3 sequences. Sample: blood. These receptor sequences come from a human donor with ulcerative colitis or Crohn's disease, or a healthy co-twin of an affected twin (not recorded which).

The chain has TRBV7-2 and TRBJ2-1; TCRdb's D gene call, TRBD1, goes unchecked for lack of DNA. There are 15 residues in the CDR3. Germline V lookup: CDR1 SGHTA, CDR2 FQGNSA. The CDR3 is CASSFGWGPIYEQFF. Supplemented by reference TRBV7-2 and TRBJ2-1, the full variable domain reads GAGVSQSPSNKVTEKGKDVELRCDPISGHTALYWYRQSLGQGLEFLIYFQGNSAPDKSGLPSDRFSAERTGGSVSTLTIQRTQQEDSAVYLCASSFGWGPIYEQFFGPGTRLTVL.

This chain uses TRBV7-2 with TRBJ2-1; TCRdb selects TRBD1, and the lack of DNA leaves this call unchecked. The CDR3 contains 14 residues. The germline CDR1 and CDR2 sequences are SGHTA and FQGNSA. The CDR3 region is CASSFGTGGNEQFF. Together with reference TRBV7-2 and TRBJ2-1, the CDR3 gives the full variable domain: GAGVSQSPSNKVTEKGKDVELRCDPISGHTALYWYRQSLGQGLEFLIYFQGNSAPDKSGLPSDRFSAERTGGSVSTLTIQRTQQEDSAVYLCASSFGTGGNEQFFGPGTRLTVL.

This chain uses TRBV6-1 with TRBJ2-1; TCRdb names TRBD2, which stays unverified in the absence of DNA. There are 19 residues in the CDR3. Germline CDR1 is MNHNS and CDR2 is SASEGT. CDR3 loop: CASSEGSGLATPRQFEQFF.